This section outlines one T cell receptor (beta chain) sequence together with its context. Antigen: not known. The CDR3 consists of 15 residues. Germline CDR1 LNHNV, CDR2 YYDKDF (reference sequence). The V and J ends lost 7 bases and 3 bases respectively, with 15 bases between them. This sample was included in a study of CD8+ T cells in alopecia areata. Study overall: Treated patients were dosed with oral tofacitinib, taking 5 to 10 mg twice daily. Tofacitinib was given for 6 to 18 months, then stopped for 6 months. Findings of the study overall: Scalp sequencing captures resident alphabeta T cells of normal skin too.

RNA was isolated and reverse transcribed to cDNA, the sequencing template. Measured with immunoSEQ multiplex PCR; TCRdb has only the in-frame clones, and not every one. Of approximately 150,000 clones listed, about 51% are singletons. The specimen comprised CD4+ T cells sorted from blood, sampled at week 0. The chain employs TRBV15 and TRBJ2-2; a possible D gene is TRBD1 (6 bases). This clonotype was sampled from a human donor with alopecia areata. CDR3 loop: CATKWGNRDTGELFF. The CDR3 DNA reads as TGTGCCACCAAGTGGGGCAACAGGGACACCGGGGAGCTGTTTTTT.